Reported below is one T cell receptor (beta chain). This clone's antigen is unknown. Base-call qualities are not available, and no considerably larger clone is one nucleotide away. The Quick-DNA Microprep Kit was used to extract genomic DNA from the sorted cells. TCRbeta DNA was amplified with the immunoSEQ hsTCRbeta kit following the manufacturer's protocol. An Illumina MiSeq instrument was used to sequence the TCRbeta libraries. The authors' analysis ran thus. Removing out-of-frame sequences left 2 million to 2.5 million distinct TCRbeta sequences, an average of around 67,000 per individual. Each individual was scored according to the count of fewer than 200 previously reported CMV-associated TCRbeta sequences and the total productive distinct TCRbeta count. A beta-binomial model was reimplemented in Python, and scikit-learn random forests with default parameters were trained on data from the US cohort. Classifier performance on the Belgian cohort was reported as the median AUC with percentile confidence intervals calculated over 10,000 bootstrap iterations. Held by TCRdb, this immuneACCESS table contains in-frame sequences only and omits some clones. Under half of the omission traces to an unresolved V gene where checked; the cause of the rest is unknown. D and trimming come from the DNA, and the V and J calls and clone size come from that table. This sample lists 75,000 to 90,000 clones; less than 90% were detected once. The ten largest clones take up around 0.75% of the sample.

The data belong to a study of memory CD4+ T cells and cytomegalovirus serostatus (dated by TCRdb to the late 2010s). In terms of the full investigation: A total of some 33 healthy Belgian adults, of whom 9 were CMV seropositive and about 24 were CMV seronegative, were included in the cohort. To replicate a published TCR-based CMV serostatus classifier, the study sequenced CD4+ memory TCRbeta repertoires from a Belgian cohort whose cytomegalovirus serostatus was known.

V sheds 10 bases and J sheds 2 bases, leaving 15 bases between their ends. The CDR3 sequence holds 13 residues, the cysteine and phenylalanine included. Just the 39-base CDR3 DNA is kept, in frame starting at base 1. Taken from the germline V gene, the CDR1 and CDR2 loops are MNHNS and SASEGT. A FACSAria II was used to sort memory CD4+ T cells, defined as single viable CD3+CD4+CD8-CD45RO+ cells. CMV serostatus was assessed using a Roche Elecsys assay, by which serum IgG against CMV pp150, pp28, p38 and p52 was detected. Following thawing, total CD4+ T cells were enriched through positive selection using CD4 magnetic microbeads. The samples came from a separate study whose specific focus was interrogating the CD4+ T cell memory repertoire. Peripheral blood mononuclear cells were isolated and cryopreserved according to standard operating procedures, and serum was kept at -80 degrees C. The staining relied on CD3-PerCP (BW264/56), CD4-APC (RPA-T4), CD45RO-PE (UCHT1) and CD8-Pacific Orange (3B5) antibodies, and Sytox blue was used to exclude non-viable cells.

What the work shows at the level of the full study, not this receptor alone: On the Belgian cohort, the classifier built on the original framework reached a median bootstrapped AUC of approximately 0.94, with a 95% CI of 0.76-1.00. For CMV serostatus prediction, a median bootstrapped AUC of 0.95 was reached with the original framework, and a median bootstrapped AUC of roughly 0.92 was reached with a US-trained random forest. Only CD4+CD45RO+ memory cells were sequenced, in contrast to the original study, which included naive and memory CD4+ and CD8+ populations. Among the 160 or so previously reported CMV-associated TCRbeta sequences, some 70 showed up in the CD4+ memory repertoires, with each one found in between one and five individuals. Results were interpreted as suggesting that the CMV-associated TCR signature is largely present in the CD4+ memory repertoire.

The receptor comes from an adult in good health and CMV-seronegative. The rearranged chain carries TRBV6-1 and TRBJ2-7; 6 matching bases give a weak D call of TRBD2. The material sequenced was memory CD4+ T cells from blood. The DNA is as follows: TGTGCCAACTCTGCGGCGGGGACCTACGAGCAGTACTTC. This translates into CANSAAGTYEQYF.